Reported below is one TCR beta chain. This specimen belongs to a study of blood T cell repertoires in COVID-19. Study-level background: Samples representing acute and convalescent COVID-19 were sourced from the United States, Italy and Spain. The cDNA or gDNA used as material had been derived from T cells, B-cell-depleted T cells, or PBMCs.

Between the trimmed V and J ends, which lost 1 base and 3 bases, there was a span of 7 bases. There are 14 residues in the CDR3. In germline, CDR1 is ENHRY, CDR2 SYGVKD. Clones were read by immunoSEQ multiplex PCR, and TCRdb kept only the in-frame ones, dropping some. This table holds more than 400,000 clones, 87% found once. This study enrolled people aged 18 to 89 from roughly 24 US geographic areas. The origin of this receptor is a woman younger than 35 who had recovered from COVID-19. The sample consisted of PBMCs or T cells enriched from blood (not recorded which). The chain couples TRBV10-3 to TRBJ1-3; D gene unclear. The CDR3, as DNA: TGTGCCATCAGTGAGTGGGAGGGTGGAAACACCATATATTTT. This codes for CAISEWEGGNTIYF.